The 5 T cell receptor beta chains in this list originate from one sample, sequenced in a study of blood T cell repertoires in COVID-19 (TCRdb year 2020). Libraries were prepared through the immunoSEQ multiplex PCR assay. This immuneACCESS table, as held by TCRdb, lists in-frame sequences with V and J called but not all clones. Of the missing ones, under half trace to an unresolved V gene in checked studies; the others have no known cause. Within this sample are about 110,000 clones, with approximately 88% of them counted one time only. The ten largest clonotypes hold roughly 0.89% of the sample. Sequenced: peripheral blood. The receptors derive from a woman in her 70s with acute or convalescent COVID-19.

This chain joins TRBV9 and TRBJ1-1, with 8 bases that match TRBD1. With 0 bases clipped from V and 5 bases from J, the junction kept 9 bases outside the gene matches. This CDR3 has 16 amino acids. Germline CDR1 SGDLS, CDR2 YYNGEE. The CDR3 DNA follows: TGTGCCAGCAGCGTAGGGGGGGACAGGCGAGATACTGAAGCTTTCTTT. It encodes CASSVGGDRRDTEAFF. Full variable domain (outside the CDR3, taken from reference TRBV9 and TRBJ1-1): DSGVTQTPKHLITATGQRVTLRCSPRSGDLSVYWYQQSLDQGLQFLIQYYNGEERAKGNILERFSAQQFPDLHSELNLSSLELGDSALYFCASSVGGDRRDTEAFFGQGTRLTVV.

The table lists this clone with a count of one. The gene calls are TRBV29-1 and TRBJ2-5, with D uncertain. With 4 bases removed from V and 2 bases from J, the gap between germline ends came to 8 bases. This CDR3 has 12 residues. In germline, CDR1 is SQVTM, CDR2 ANQGSEA. CDR3 in amino acids: CSVVELQETQYF. DNA for the CDR3: TGCAGCGTTGTCGAACTACAAGAGACCCAGTACTTC.

The chain employs TRBV4-1 and TRBJ1-4; 8 nucleotides line up with TRBD1. The germline V gene encodes CDR1 MGHRA and CDR2 YSYEKL. Trimming cost V 2 bases and J 4 bases; bases outside gene matches: 3. The CDR3 is 15 residues long. CDR3 in DNA: TGCGCCAGCAGCCAAAGGGGACAGGTTAATGAAAAACTGTTTTTT. As protein: CASSQRGQVNEKLFF.

V gene TRBV7-2 combines with J gene TRBJ1-3, with TRBD1 matching over 7 bases. The CDR3 is 15 amino acids. Germline V gene lookup returns CDR1 SGHTA and CDR2 FQGNSA. The trim removed 2 bases at V and 4 bases at J, leaving 5 bases unmatched. For the CDR3, the DNA is TGTGCCAGCAGCTTATGGGCAGGGGGAGGAAACACCATATATTTT. This gives the protein CASSLWAGGGNTIYF.

This sequence joins TRBV19 and TRBJ1-3; possibly TRBD1 for D (5 bases). CDR3 length: 14 residues. Trimming pared 5 bases from V and 0 bases from J, leaving 8 bases between. Germline CDR1 LNHDA, CDR2 SQIVND (reference sequence). The CDR3 region has the DNA TGTGCCAGTAGTGGGGCCCTCTCTGGAAACACCATATATTTT. Its translation: CASSGALSGNTIYF.